This entry is about one T cell receptor beta chain. Trimming stripped 0 bases from V and 1 base from J, with 13 bases between. Germline loops: CDR1 LNHDA, CDR2 SQIVND (reference sequence). This CDR3 region has 16 residues. The entry originates in a study of technical replicates of blood from four donors. TCRdb keeps only in-frame clones here, not all; method: immunoSEQ multiplex PCR. This sample has some 11,000 clones, with roughly 94% found just once. The sequencing sample was made of PBMCs. This chain uses TRBV19 with TRBJ2-7; a possible D gene is TRBD1 (6 bases). The TCR sequence derives from a human donor in good health. The CDR3 sequence: CASSIDPGTQSYEQYF. The CDR3 nucleotides read TGTGCCAGTAGTATAGATCCGGGGACACAATCCTACGAGCAGTACTTC.